This T cell receptor (beta chain) was sequenced for a study of shared clonotypes between healthy human individuals. On this clone: Its antigen is unknown.

Replicate sorted-subset PCRs were loaded with 150 to 200 ng DNA, about 28,000 T cell genomes. Sequencing used immunoSEQ multiplex PCR; TCRdb keeps in-frame clones, though not all of them. The sample lists about 1.1 million clones, 70% to 80% seen once, with 0.55% to 0.7% in the top ten. This CDR3 region has 17 residues. CDR1 and CDR2 (germline): MGHDK, SYGVNS. V dropped 4 bases and J dropped 6; count of bases not matched to a gene: 10. Whole-study findings and limits: Generation probability values for non-shared clonotypes were lower than those for clonotypes shared by all four donors. Rarefaction showed sorted-subset sequencing was incomplete despite large depth. Estimated clonotype richness was generally higher in naive than memory subsets.

Sequenced input: memory CD4+ T cells from PBMCs. The subset denotes: CD45RA-negative fraction. J is TRBJ1-5 and V is TRBV25-1; 12 bases agree with TRBD1. The TCR was taken from a man between 18 and 29 years old in good health. Some clones in this sample may be carry-over from other donors' samples. The CDR3 sequence: CASSGGTGGAWGQPQHF. The CDR3 DNA reads as TGTGCCAGCAGTGGAGGGACAGGGGGCGCCTGGGGTCAGCCCCAGCATTTT. The full variable domain, with the rest looked up from reference TRBV25-1 and TRBJ1-5, is EADIYQTPRYLVIGTGKKITLECSQTMGHDKMYWYQQDPGMELHLIHYSYGVNSTEKGDLSSESTVSRIRTEHFPLTLESARPSHTSQYLCASSGGTGGAWGQPQHFGDGTRLSIL.